This TCR beta chain came from a study of cytomegalovirus exposure and HLA in healthy donors. To note about this clone: Its antigen remains unidentified.

It was with 60 Vbeta and 13 Jbeta primers that the PCR ran. The repertoire was sequenced with immunoSEQ multiplex PCR; TCRdb's copy has only in-frame clones and lacks some. The profile shows about 140,000 clones, approximately 83% of them singletons. Study outcomes and limitations: Investigators reported 164 TCR beta chains as tied to cytomegalovirus.

The CDR3 covers 17 residues. Trimming stripped 5 bases from V and 0 bases from J, with 16 bases between. CDR1 is SGHVS and CDR2 is FQNEAQ in the germline V gene. The sequencing input was PBMCs. This TCR derives from a man aged 40-50 years in good health and CMV-seropositive. The chain joins TRBV7-8 to TRBJ1-4; D is uncertain. The CDR3 DNA reads TGTGCCAGCAGCCTACGACTGGGTAGTGCAACTAATGAAAAACTGTTTTTT. The encoded protein is CASSLRLGSATNEKLFF. The variable domain in full, completed from reference TRBV7-8 and TRBJ1-4, reads GAGVSQSPRYKVAKRGQDVALRCDPISGHVSLFWYQQALGQGPEFLTYFQNEAQLDKSGLPSDRFFAERPEGSVSTLKIQRTQQEDSAVYLCASSLRLGSATNEKLFFGSGTQLSVL.